This T cell receptor (beta chain) was sequenced in a study of blood T cell repertoires in COVID-19. Study in general: Italy, Spain and the United States were the sources of the convalescent and acute COVID-19 samples.

Enrolment of Seattle patients took place during active infection, and they were followed longitudinally. Under the authors' procedure: Estimation of nucleated cell counts relied on the amplification of reference gene primers. Method: immunoSEQ multiplex PCR; TCRdb's copy keeps in-frame clones and lacks some. V, J and clone size reflect that table, while D and trimming were determined from the DNA. The sample consists of about 120,000 clones, 90% of them appearing once. Trimming pared 5 bases from V and 3 bases from J, leaving 15 bases between. There are 15 residues in the CDR3. CDR1 is MNHEY, CDR2 SVGAGI, per germline.

The specimen was peripheral blood. The chain is built from TRBV6-5 and TRBJ2-3, with a weak D call TRBD2 (7 bases). The receptor comes from a woman aged 60-75 years with COVID-19, enrolled during active disease. In nucleotides, the CDR3 is TGTGCCAGCAGTCAGTTCAGGGGAGGGACAGATACGCAGTATTTT. Translating gives CASSQFRGGTDTQYF.